The source of this T cell receptor (beta chain) is a study of CD8+CD57+ T cells in acquired aplastic anemia. Study at large: Recorded DNA amounts for sorted CD4+ and CD8+ cells had an average of around 3.4 ug. Overall study findings and caveats: Patients and controls had in common approximately 28 CD8+ CDR3 sequences. Between patients and controls, CD8+ Simpson's diversity did not vary significantly.

Germline CDR1 is DFQATT and CDR2 is SNEGSKA (reference sequence). The CDR3 is 13 residues long. Genomic DNA, serving as template, underwent TCR beta VDJ and CDR3 profiling. TCRdb re-called the reads through MiXCR, storing one row per CDR3 protein. The data show 250,000 to 350,000 distinct CDR3 sequences, around 60% seen once. Turning to this clonotype: Antigen unknown. One end of the junction does not line up with germline, which may come from a read error.

This sequence was found in a human donor with severe aplastic anemia or a healthy control (not recorded which). The rearrangement uses TRBV20-1 and TRBJ1-5; D is unresolved. The sample was sorted CD4+, CD8+, or CD8+CD57+ T cells (not recorded which) from PBMCs. The CDR3 sequence: CGASWRGTQPQHF. In DNA form, the CDR3 reads TGCGGTGCTAGTTGGCGGGGTACTCAGCCCCAGCATTTT.